Listed below are T cell receptor beta chains from one sample, sequenced in a study of somatic mutations in cytotoxic T cells in rheumatoid arthritis. The repertoire was sequenced with immunoSEQ multiplex PCR; TCRdb's copy has only in-frame clones and lacks some. Among a few thousand clones listed, around 88% were seen once. Sample: CD8+ T cells sorted from blood. These receptors originate from a woman in her forties or fifties with rheumatoid arthritis. The CDR3 runs from the conserved cysteine through the conserved F or W. A D gene is named only where the DNA matches it firmly. Some rows mark clone size as missing; the rest say once, few, many or name a class of expanded clone.

>-|-|TRBV28|TRBJ1-5
TGTGCCAGCAGTTTTATAGGGGTAAGCAATCAGCCCCAGCATTTT
CASSFIGVSNQPQHF
>-|-|TRBV7-2|TRBJ2-7
TGTGCCAGCAGCTTAGCCAGGGGCCCGCCCTACGAGCAGTACTTC
CASSLARGPPYEQYF
>TRBD1|-|TRBV10-2|TRBJ2-2
TGCGCCAGCACCTGGACAGGGATTGGCGGGGAGCTGTTTTTT
CASTWTGIGGELFF
>-|-|TRBV27|TRBJ2-1
TGTGCCAGCAGAGAGACACCTGAAGTCCCCTACAATGAGCAGTTCTTC
CASRETPEVPYNEQFF
>-|-|TRBV14|TRBJ1-1
TGTGCCAGCAGCCAAGGGGTGGGACACTTTATGAACACTGAAGCTTTCTTT
CASSQGVGHFMNTEAFF
>-|few|TRBV4-1|TRBJ2-2
TGCGCCAGCAGCTTGTCGACTCTCACGGGCACCGGGGAGCTGTTTTTT
CASSLSTLTGTGELFF
>TRBD1|-|TRBV19|TRBJ2-7
TGTGCCAGTAGTCCCCGGGACAGGGCCCACGAGCAGTACTTC
CASSPRDRAHEQYF
>-|few|TRBV5-6|TRBJ2-1
TGTGCCAGCAGCAAACGACTAGGTACCTACAATGAGCAGTTCTTC
CASSKRLGTYNEQFF
>TRBD1|-|TRBV19|TRBJ1-6
TGTGCCAGTAGTAGCCTCGGGCAGGGGGCAAAATCACCCCTCCACTTT
CASSSLGQGAKSPLHF
>-|-|TRBV19|TRBJ2-7
TGTGCCAGCGCTACAGGGCTAAACTACGAGCAGTACTTC
CASATGLNYEQYF
>-|-|TRBV4-2|TRBJ1-1
TGTGCCAGCAGCCAAGTGGACTGGAACACTGAAGCTTTCTTT
CASSQVDWNTEAFF
>TRBD2|-|TRBV9|TRBJ2-7
TGTGCCAGCGGGGAGGGCTACGAGCAGTACTTC
CASGEGYEQYF
>TRBD2|-|TRBV2|TRBJ2-5
TGTGCCAGCAGTGTGGCGGGAGGGCCAGAGACCCAGTACTTC
CASSVAGGPETQYF
>-|-|TRBV15|TRBJ1-4
TGTGCCACCAGCAGAGAAGGCAGGGGTAGGGAAAAACTGTTTTTT
CATSREGRGREKLFF
>TRBD2|few|TRBV6-6|TRBJ2-7
TGTGCCAGCAGTCATCGGGAGGGCGAGCAGTACTTC
CASSHREGEQYF
>TRBD1|-|TRBV28|TRBJ1-1
TGTGCCAGCAGATCCGGGACAGGGGGCGGGTGGACTGAAGCTTTCTTT
CASRSGTGGGWTEAFF
>-|-|TRBV15|TRBJ2-2
TGTGCCACCAGCATTAACAGCAACACCGGGGAGCTGTTTTTT
CATSINSNTGELFF
>TRBD1|-|TRBV5-6|TRBJ2-2
TGTGCCAGCAGCTTGGCCCCAGGGGGCAGGGCCGGGGAGCTGTTTTTT
CASSLAPGGRAGELFF
>-|-|TRBV19|TRBJ2-7
TGTGCCAGTTCATGGGGAGGCTACGAGCAGTACTTC
CASSWGGYEQYF
>-|-|TRBV5-4|TRBJ2-5
TGTGCCAGCAGCTCCCCGGGGGAGACCCAGTACTTC
CASSSPGETQYF
>-|-|TRBV7-9|TRBJ1-1
TGTGCCAGCAGCTTAATCGAAAGCGCTGAAGCTTTCTTT
CASSLIESAEAFF
>-|-|TRBV4-2|TRBJ1-1
TGTGCCAGCAGCCAAGCCAGGGGCGCGAACACTGAAGCTTTCTTT
CASSQARGANTEAFF
>-|-|TRBV5-1|TRBJ2-7
TGCGCCAGCAGCTTGGCAAGGACGGGGGCCTACGAGCAGTACTTC
CASSLARTGAYEQYF
>TRBD2|-|TRBV11-2|TRBJ2-3
TGTGCCAGCAGCCATGGACTAGCGGGAGCAGGAACAGATACGCAGTATTTT
CASSHGLAGAGTDTQYF
>TRBD1|-|TRBV6-5|TRBJ2-5
TGTGCCAGCAGGTGGACAGGGGGGGAGACCCAGTACTTC
CASRWTGGETQYF
>-|-|TRBV2|TRBJ1-1
TGTGCCAGCAACGGACAGATGAACACTGAAGCTTTCTTT
CASNGQMNTEAFF
>TRBD1|-|TRBV19|TRBJ1-1
TGTGCCAGTAGTATTCCCGGTACAGGGGGCCGGACTGAAGCTTTCTTT
CASSIPGTGGRTEAFF
>TRBD1|-|TRBV5-8|TRBJ1-3
TGTGCCAGCAGCTTGGGACAGGGGGCGGAAAACACCATATATTTT
CASSLGQGAENTIYF
>-|-|TRBV11-3|TRBJ2-2
TGTGCCAGCAGCTTAGCCGCAGGGCTCTCCGGGGAGCTGTTTTTT
CASSLAAGLSGELFF
>TRBD1|-|TRBV28|TRBJ1-4
TGTGCCAGCAGTTGGGACAGTCGAGAAAAACTGTTTTTT
CASSWDSREKLFF
>TRBD1|-|TRBV10-3|TRBJ2-1
TGTGCCATCAGGAGGACAGGGGGGGACAATGAGCAGTTCTTC
CAIRRTGGDNEQFF
>TRBD1|-|TRBV5-8|TRBJ1-2
TGTGCCAGCAGCTCAAGGGTCCGGGACAGGGCTAACTATGGCTACACCTTC
CASSSRVRDRANYGYTF
>TRBD2|-|TRBV10-3|TRBJ2-7
TGTGCCATCAGTGAGTCGGCGACAAGCGGGAGCTCCTACGAGCAGTGCTTC
CAISESATSGSSYEQCF
>-|-|TRBV5-8|TRBJ1-5
TGTGCCAGCAGTGCGGGAGGGAGCAATCAGCCCCAGCATTTT
CASSAGGSNQPQHF
>-|-|TRBV27|TRBJ2-7
TGTGCCAGCACGAGCCACAGCTCCTACGAGCAGTACTTC
CASTSHSSYEQYF
>TRBD1|once|TRBV2|TRBJ2-2
TGTGCCAGCAGGACAGGGATCCTGGACACCGGGGAGCTGTTTTTT
CASRTGILDTGELFF
>TRBD1|once|TRBV9|TRBJ2-5
TGTGCCAGCAGAGGGACAGGGGTGGAGACCCAGTACTTC
CASRGTGVETQYF
>-|-|TRBV27|TRBJ2-7
TGTGCCAGCAGTCCTGGTGGAGGGCTAAAGTACGAGCAGTACTTC
CASSPGGGLKYEQYF
>TRBD1|-|TRBV5-5|TRBJ2-7
TGTGCCAGCAGCTTGGAAAGGACAGGGGGCCATGAGCAGTACTTC
CASSLERTGGHEQYF
>TRBD2|once|TRBV4-1|TRBJ2-1
TGCGCCAGCAGCCAAGATCCCCCCGGGACTAGCGGGAATGAGCAGTTCTTC
CASSQDPPGTSGNEQFF
>-|-|TRBV2|TRBJ2-7
TGTGCCAGCAGTGGCTTTGACGAGGCCTACGAGCAGTACTTC
CASSGFDEAYEQYF
>TRBD2|-|TRBV5-3|TRBJ2-1
TGTGCCAGAAGCTCGGGACTAGCGGGACGAATCGGGTGTGACAATGAGCAGTTCTTC
CARSSGLAGRIGCDNEQFF
>TRBD1|-|TRBV4-1|TRBJ1-1
TGCGCCAGCAGCGATAACAGGGGGCTAACTGAAGCTTTCTTT
CASSDNRGLTEAFF
>TRBD2|once|TRBV7-6|TRBJ2-3
TGTGCCAGCAGCCCGTTGACTAGCGCGGGCACAGATACGCAGTATTTT
CASSPLTSAGTDTQYF
>TRBD1|-|TRBV15|TRBJ2-3
TGTGCCACCAGCAGAGACTACAGGGGGCGGGACACAGATACGCAGTATTTT
CATSRDYRGRDTDTQYF
>TRBD1|few|TRBV27|TRBJ2-7
TGTGCCAGCAGTTTGGCCCCGGGACAGTCCTACGAGCAGTACTTC
CASSLAPGQSYEQYF
>TRBD2|-|TRBV7-8|TRBJ2-2
TGTGCCAGCAGCTCTCCTCCGTTAGCGGGGTCGCACACCGGGGAGCTGTTTTTT
CASSSPPLAGSHTGELFF
>TRBD1|-|TRBV7-8|TRBJ2-7
TGTGCCAGCAGCCCCGGGACAGGGGCAACCTACGAGCAGTACTTC
CASSPGTGATYEQYF
>-|-|TRBV4-1|TRBJ1-1
TGCGCCAGCAGCCCCCAGGCGAACACTGAAGCTTTCTTT
CASSPQANTEAFF
>TRBD1|-|TRBV2|TRBJ2-1
TGTGCCAGCAGTGAAGGGACAGGGCAAGAACTGGGCAATGAGCAGTTCTTC
CASSEGTGQELGNEQFF